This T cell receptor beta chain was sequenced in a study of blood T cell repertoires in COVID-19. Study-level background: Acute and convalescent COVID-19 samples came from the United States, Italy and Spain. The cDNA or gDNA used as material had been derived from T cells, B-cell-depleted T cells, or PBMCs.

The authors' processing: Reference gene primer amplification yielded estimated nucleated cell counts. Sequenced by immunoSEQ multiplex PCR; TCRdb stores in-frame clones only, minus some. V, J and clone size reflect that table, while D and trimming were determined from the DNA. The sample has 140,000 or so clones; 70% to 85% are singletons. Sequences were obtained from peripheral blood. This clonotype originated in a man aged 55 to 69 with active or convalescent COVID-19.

This chain's CDR3 is CASSYSDRGRPNEQFF. CDR3 sequence (DNA): TGTGCCAGCAGTTACTCCGACAGGGGGAGACCCAATGAGCAGTTCTTC. The V call is TRBV6-6, the J call TRBJ2-1; 9 positions agree with TRBD1. Germline V gives CDR1 MNHNY, CDR2 SVGAGI (reference sequence). After removal of 0 bases from V and 6 bases from J, the junction contained 6 bases not matched to a gene. The length of the CDR3 is 16 residues.